These 32 T cell receptor beta chains share one sample of origin, sequenced in a study of blood T cell repertoires in COVID-19 (dated by TCRdb to between 2020 and 2021). To prepare the library, the immunoSEQ multiplex PCR assay was applied. TCRdb stores this immuneACCESS table with in-frame sequences only. Part of the clones is absent; in the studies checked, under half of the shortfall reflects unresolved V genes, and no reason is known for the rest. The sample data list 200,000 or so clones, and over 75% of these were observed just once. The ten largest clones represent 9.5% to 13% of the sample. Sequenced input: peripheral blood. These receptors came from a human donor with active or convalescent COVID-19. The donor label of this sample is uncertain.

J is TRBJ2-3 and V is TRBV15; D gene uncertain. V was trimmed by 6 bases and J by 4 bases, leaving 14 bases between them. Germline values: CDR1 LNHNV, CDR2 YYDKDF (reference sequence). This CDR3 comprises 14 residues. The DNA of the CDR3 is TGTGCCACCAGTTGGGCCCAAACCGCAGATACGCAGTATTTT. It encodes CATSWAQTADTQYF.

The chain employs TRBV11-3 and TRBJ2-5; the match to TRBD2 covers 7 bases. Germline-derived CDR1 and CDR2 are SGHNT and YENEEA. Trimming took 6 bases from V and 4 from J; bases not matched to a gene: 8. The CDR3 runs to 14 residues. For the CDR3, the DNA is TGTGCCAGCAGGGATGCGGGAGTTAGAGAGACCCAGTACTTC. Its translation is CASRDAGVRETQYF.

V and J are TRBV2 and TRBJ2-7; maybe TRBD1 (6 bases). Germline CDR1 reads SNHLY; CDR2 reads FYNNEI. This CDR3 has 13 residues. Trimming left V 8 bases short and J 2 bases short, with 13 bases between. CDR3 region: CASGAGVTYEQYF. The CDR3 coding sequence is TGTGCCAGCGGGGCAGGGGTGACCTACGAGCAGTACTTC.

The chain is built from TRBV10-3 and TRBJ1-1, with no clear D. The germline V and J ends were trimmed by 3 bases and 1 base, with 9 bases remaining between them. Germline-derived CDR1 and CDR2 are ENHRY and SYGVKD. The CDR3 length is 14 residues. The CDR3 DNA follows: TGTGCCATCAGTGAAGGAGAGAGGAACACTGAAGCTTTCTTT. Its protein product is CAISEGERNTEAFF.

This sequence joins TRBV5-1 and TRBJ1-4; a weak D match, TRBD1 (6 bases). Per germline, CDR1 SGHRS and CDR2 YFSETQ. The CDR3 is 12 residues long. Between the trimmed V and J ends, which lost 4 bases and 8 bases, there was a span of 9 bases. The CDR3 sequence: CASSHQGEKLFF. The CDR3 DNA reads as TGCGCCAGCAGCCACCAGGGGGAAAAACTGTTTTTT.

The chain links TRBV7-2 to TRBJ2-7, with 8 bases fitting TRBD1. This CDR3 contains 14 residues. Germline lookup yields CDR1 SGHTA and CDR2 FQGNSA. The junction had 2 bases not matched to a gene; V was cut back by 2 bases and J by 2 bases. Written as DNA, the CDR3 is TGTGCCAGCAGCTTACTGACAGGGGCCTACGAGCAGTACTTC. It specifies CASSLLTGAYEQYF.

The V call is TRBV18, the J call TRBJ2-3; the match to TRBD2 covers 7 bases. Germline V gene sequence: CDR1 KGHSH, CDR2 LQKENI. V lost 3 bases to trimming and J lost 0 bases; unmatched junction nucleotides: 6. The CDR3 loop spans 16 amino acids. For the CDR3, the DNA is TGTGCCAGCTCACCGGGACTATCTATTAGCACAGATACGCAGTATTTT. This sequence encodes CASSPGLSISTDTQYF.

The V call is TRBV28, the J call TRBJ1-4; TRBD1 matches at 10 bases. CDR3 length: 20 residues. The ends lost 7 bases at V and 0 bases at J; junction bases unmatched: 17. CDR1 MDHEN and CDR2 SYDVKM come from the germline V gene. The CDR3: CASNSPGGQGVLSTNEKLFF. In nucleotides, the CDR3 is TGTGCCAGCAATTCACCGGGAGGACAGGGGGTACTCTCAACTAATGAAAAACTGTTTTTT. Full variable domain (missing parts from reference TRBV28 and TRBJ1-4): DVKVTQSSRYLVKRTGEKVFLECVQDMDHENMFWYRQDPGLGLRLIYFSYDVKMKEKGDIPEGYSVSREKKERFSLILESASTNQTSMYLCASNSPGGQGVLSTNEKLFFGSGTQLSVL.

This chain links TRBV15 with TRBJ1-6, with D tentatively TRBD1 (6 bases). The germline V gene has CDR1 LNHNV and CDR2 YYDKDF (reference sequence). The CDR3 spans 16 residues. Trimming left V 1 base short and J 9 bases short, with 16 bases between. The CDR3 reads CATSRVGDTDGSPLHF. In DNA, the CDR3 is TGTGCCACCAGCAGAGTAGGGGACACGGATGGTTCACCCCTCCACTTT.

This chain joins TRBV28 and TRBJ1-2, with 7 bases lining up with TRBD1. The V gene's germline CDR1 is MDHEN and CDR2 SYDVKM. J gave up 7 bases and V 4 bases, and 3 bases lay outside the gene matches. The CDR3 contains 12 residues. CDR3 sequence reads: CASSYRGAGYTF. CDR3 nucleotides: TGTGCCAGCAGTTACAGGGGAGCTGGCTACACCTTC.

The rearrangement joins TRBV4-1 to TRBJ1-5; unclear D gene. The CDR3 covers 15 residues. Trimming stripped 4 bases from V and 6 bases from J, with 16 bases between. Germline CDR1 MGHRA, CDR2 YSYEKL. CDR3 nucleotides: TGCGCCAGCAGCCCTTATGGGGAGCCCAGTCAGCCCCAGCATTTT. Translated: CASSPYGEPSQPQHF.

This rearrangement joins TRBV18 to TRBJ2-7, with 9 bases identical to TRBD1. The V gene end was trimmed by 2 bases and the J gene end by 3 bases; junction bases not matched to a gene: 8. Germline values: CDR1 KGHSH, CDR2 LQKENI. This CDR3 has 16 residues. The CDR3 sequence: CASSPSGTGMHYEQYF. In DNA form, the CDR3 reads TGTGCCAGCTCACCATCCGGGACAGGGATGCACTACGAGCAGTACTTC.

The rearrangement uses TRBV7-2 and TRBJ2-7, with 7 positions matching TRBD2. The germline CDR1 and CDR2 sequences are SGHTA and FQGNSA. V lost 5 bases to trimming and J lost 0 bases; unmatched junction nucleotides: 4. This CDR3 region has 14 residues. The CDR3 loop reads CASSLLADSYEQYF. The DNA for the CDR3 is TGTGCCAGCAGCCTCCTAGCGGACTCCTACGAGCAGTACTTC. Full variable domain (outside the CDR3, taken from reference TRBV7-2 and TRBJ2-7): GAGVSQSPSNKVTEKGKDVELRCDPISGHTALYWYRQSLGQGLEFLIYFQGNSAPDKSGLPSDRFSAERTGGSVSTLTIQRTQQEDSAVYLCASSLLADSYEQYFGPGTRLTVT.

CDR3 in amino acids: CASSQVSGGSTDTQYF. The DNA for the CDR3 is TGTGCCAGCAGCCAAGTATCGGGGGGTAGCACAGATACGCAGTATTTT. The rearrangement uses TRBV3-1 (or the pseudogene TRBV3-2) and TRBJ2-3, with 7 bases that match TRBD2. Looked up from germline, CDR1 is LGHDT and CDR2 is YNNKEL (reference sequence). V dropped 1 base and J dropped 0; count of bases not matched to a gene: 4. The CDR3 runs 16 residues.

This sequence joins TRBV10-3 and TRBJ2-1; D call uncertain. V lost 3 bases to trimming and J lost 8 bases, with 5 bases between them. The CDR3 totals 11 residues. The germline V gene encodes CDR1 ENHRY and CDR2 SYGVKD. CDR3 loop: CAISEEHEQFF. In nucleotides, the CDR3 is TGTGCCATCAGTGAAGAGCATGAGCAGTTCTTC.

CDR3 nucleotide sequence: TGTGCCAGCAGCCAGGGCCCGGGCCAGCTCGGCACCGGGGAGCTGTTTTTT. It is translated as CASSQGPGQLGTGELFF. The chain combines TRBV7-6 with TRBJ2-2; a weak D match, TRBD1 (5 bases). Trimming cost V 5 bases and J 4 bases, with 20 bases left between them. The CDR3 loop spans 17 amino acids. Germline CDR1 SGHVS, CDR2 FNYEAQ.

This clone was observed a handful of times. The rearrangement joins TRBV9 to TRBJ1-3; D not resolved. CDR3 length equals 14 residues. Trimming removed 2 bases from V and 7 bases from J, with 13 bases in between. Germline values: CDR1 SGDLS, CDR2 YYNGEE. The DNA of the CDR3 is TGTGCCAGCAGCGTCGGCAGTCTGAGGAACACCATATATTTT. It specifies CASSVGSLRNTIYF. Filled out from reference TRBV9 and TRBJ1-3, the complete variable domain reads DSGVTQTPKHLITATGQRVTLRCSPRSGDLSVYWYQQSLDQGLQFLIQYYNGEERAKGNILERFSAQQFPDLHSELNLSSLELGDSALYFCASSVGSLRNTIYFGEGSWLTVV.

V gene TRBV7-2 combines with J gene TRBJ2-3; TRBD1 might be the D (6 bases). V was cut by 2 bases and J by 4 bases, with 13 bases left in between. The germline gives CDR1 SGHTA, CDR2 FQGNSA. The CDR3 spans 15 residues. The CDR3 nucleotides read TGTGCCAGCAGCTTATATTGGGGGCGCTCAGATACGCAGTATTTT. This gives the protein CASSLYWGRSDTQYF.

J is TRBJ1-6 and V is TRBV19; weak D call: TRBD1 (5 bases). Germline V gives CDR1 LNHDA, CDR2 SQIVND (reference sequence). The CDR3 runs to 15 residues. The ends were cut back, 10 bases at V and 4 bases at J, with 17 bases in the middle. CDR3 sequence: CATRGGRMYNSPLHF. CDR3 bases: TGTGCCACCCGGGGGGGACGGATGTATAATTCACCCCTCCACTTT.

The chain is built from TRBV29-1 and TRBJ1-2, with a weak D call TRBD1 (5 bases). The CDR3 has 15 amino acids. Trimming pared 0 bases from V and 4 bases from J, leaving 15 bases between. Looked up from germline, CDR1 is SQVTM and CDR2 is ANQGSEA. The CDR3 loop reads CSVEDRVREAYGYTF. CDR3 in DNA: TGCAGCGTTGAAGATCGGGTCAGGGAGGCCTATGGCTACACCTTC.

V and J are TRBV30 and TRBJ2-2; 9 bases are shared with TRBD2. Per the germline V gene, CDR1 is GTSNPN and CDR2 is SVGIG (reference sequence). The J segment lost 3 bases and the V segment lost 0 bases, leaving 8 bases of the junction unmatched. This CDR3 spans 17 amino acids. The CDR3 reads CAWSVSGTSLYTGELFF. DNA of the CDR3: TGTGCCTGGAGTGTATCCGGGACTAGCCTTTACACCGGGGAGCTGTTTTTT.

This rearrangement joins TRBV6-2 or TRBV6-3 to TRBJ2-5; maybe TRBD2 (6 bases). With 2 bases removed from V and 5 bases from J, the gap between germline ends came to 9 bases. Per the germline V gene, CDR1 is MNHEY and CDR2 is SVGEGT. The CDR3 contains 13 residues. The CDR3 nucleotides read TGTGCCAGCAGTTACGACGCGGGGGAGACCCAGTACTTC. Its translation: CASSYDAGETQYF.

The V gene is TRBV7-3, the J gene TRBJ2-1; 8 bases match TRBD2. The V segment lost 5 bases and the J segment 8 bases; nucleotides outside the gene matches: 2. This CDR3 contains 12 residues. CDR1 and CDR2 (germline): SGHTA, FQGTGA. The CDR3 nucleotides read TGTGCCAGCAGCCCCGGGGGGGATGAGCAGTTCTTC. Translating it yields CASSPGGDEQFF.

The V call is TRBV2, the J call TRBJ2-1; D not resolved. Per germline, CDR1 SNHLY and CDR2 FYNNEI. The CDR3 loop spans 14 amino acids. Trimming shortened V by 2 bases and J by 0 bases, and 5 bases separated the two germline ends. DNA of the CDR3: TGTGCCAGCAGTGAACTAAGCTCCTACAATGAGCAGTTCTTC. Amino acids: CASSELSSYNEQFF.

The V call is TRBV14, the J call TRBJ2-3; 9 nucleotides match TRBD2. CDR1 is SGHDN, CDR2 FVKESK, per germline. The CDR3 consists of 13 residues. The junction had 2 bases not matched to a gene; V was cut back by 8 bases and J by 2 bases. In nucleotides, the CDR3 is TGTGCCAGCGGCGGGGGGGTCACAGATACGCAGTATTTT. Its protein is CASGGGVTDTQYF.

This rearrangement joins TRBV28 to TRBJ1-2, with TRBD1 matching over 9 bases. J lost 8 bases, V lost 6 bases, and 13 bases had no gene match. Germline loops: CDR1 MDHEN, CDR2 SYDVKM. The CDR3 runs to 15 residues. The CDR3 region has the DNA TGTGCCAGCAGCTACGCCGGGACAGGGTTTAAGGGCTACACCTTC. Translating it yields CASSYAGTGFKGYTF.

V gene TRBV2 combines with J gene TRBJ1-6; D perhaps matches TRBD1 (5 bases). Per germline, CDR1 SNHLY and CDR2 FYNNEI. The CDR3 is 15 amino acids. V lost 1 base and J 7 bases, leaving 11 bases between the germline ends. CDR3 in amino acids: CASSEGQGRNSPLHF. CDR3 sequence (DNA): TGTGCCAGCAGTGAAGGTCAGGGTCGGAATTCACCCCTCCACTTT. Full variable domain (rest looked up from reference TRBV2 and TRBJ1-6): EPEVTQTPSHQVTQMGQEVILRCVPISNHLYFYWYRQILGQKVEFLVSFYNNEISEKSEIFDDQFSVERPDGSNFTLKIRSTKLEDSAMYFCASSEGQGRNSPLHFGNGTRLTVT.

The chain couples TRBV7-2 to TRBJ2-2, with D hard to call. This CDR3 region has 15 residues. Germline loops: CDR1 SGHTA, CDR2 FQGNSA. Trimming took 1 base from V and 1 from J, leaving 7 bases between them. CDR3 DNA: TGTGCCAGCAGCTTAGTATCCAGGAACACCGGGGAGCTGTTTTTT. This encodes CASSLVSRNTGELFF.

The rearrangement uses TRBV13 and TRBJ2-7; D might be TRBD1 (6 bases). Trimming pared 8 bases from V and 7 bases from J, leaving 18 bases between. CDR3 length equals 13 residues. In germline, CDR1 is PRHDT, CDR2 FYEKMQ (reference sequence). The CDR3 DNA reads TGTGCCAGCTTTCTGAGGGGGTCGGGGGAGCAGTACTTC. This gives the protein CASFLRGSGEQYF.

The chain is built from TRBV19 and TRBJ2-3; 7 nucleotides line up with TRBD1. This CDR3 region has 14 residues. V trimming: 5 bases; J trimming: 5 bases; junction bases outside the gene matches: 7. Germline V gene data show CDR1 as LNHDA and CDR2 as SQIVND (reference sequence). CDR3 protein: CASSQGGIGDTQYF. The DNA of the CDR3 is TGTGCCAGTAGTCAAGGGGGCATAGGAGATACGCAGTATTTT.

The rearrangement uses TRBV6-2 or TRBV6-3 and TRBJ1-1, with a possible D match to TRBD1 (5 bases). The CDR3 covers 17 residues. Germline-derived CDR1 and CDR2 are MNHEY and SVGEGT. V gave up 0 bases and J gave up 2 bases, with 16 bases separating them. The CDR3 coding sequence is TGTGCCAGCAGTTACTCCGCTAGGACAAATGATAACACTGAAGCTTTCTTT. As protein: CASSYSARTNDNTEAFF.

The V gene is TRBV19, the J gene TRBJ2-1; 12 bases are a match to TRBD2. Germline trimming cut 6 bases from V and 5 bases from J; bases unmatched to any gene: 8. The CDR3 sequence is 16 residues long. Germline V gene sequence: CDR1 LNHDA, CDR2 SQIVND (reference sequence). CDR3 sequence (DNA): TGTGCCAGTAGCATACCCGGACTAGCGGGACACAATGAGCAGTTCTTC. Its protein product is CASSIPGLAGHNEQFF.